This T cell receptor beta chain appears in the sequencing data of a study of T cell repertoires in cytomegalovirus infection. TCRdb re-derived calls from the reads in MiXCR, one entry per CDR3 protein. The table shows fewer than 350,000 distinct CDR3 sequences, with 25% to 30% occurring only once. The CDR3 has 15 residues. Deletions cut 5 bases from V and 1 base from J, with 14 bases between. Regarding this clonotype: Antigen: not known.

This chain uses TRBV12-3 or TRBV12-4 with TRBJ2-5; D is uncertain. The clonotype originates from a human donor in good health (CMV status not recorded). Some clones in this sample may be carry-over from other donors' samples. The sequences come from cultured PBMCs, collected from culture after CMV antigen stimulation. CDR3 sequence: CASSPLGGVQETQYF. CDR3 DNA sequence: TGTGCCAGCAGTCCCCTGGGTGGGGTCCAAGAGACCCAGTACTTC.